Following are 26 T cell receptor beta chains from one sample sequenced in a study of cytomegalovirus exposure and HLA in healthy donors. Assay used: immunoSEQ multiplex PCR; TCRdb lists only in-frame clones, some missing. The table lists 60,000 or so clones, around 92% of them singletons. What was sequenced was PBMCs. The receptors here all came from a woman between 18 and 30 years old in good health and CMV-seronegative.

This clone was recorded only once. This rearrangement joins TRBV19 to TRBJ2-5; D is undetermined. This CDR3 spans 13 amino acids. The V gene's germline CDR1 is LNHDA and CDR2 SQIVND (reference sequence). Trimming pared 5 bases from V and 5 bases from J, leaving 12 bases between. In DNA, the CDR3 is TGTGCCAGTAGTGTTCGCGGTGTGGAGACCCAGTACTTC. Its translation: CASSVRGVETQYF. The complete variable domain, with remaining parts taken from reference TRBV19 and TRBJ2-5, reads DGGITQSPKYLFRKEGQNVTLSCEQNLNHDAMYWYRQDPGQGLRLIYYSQIVNDFQKGDIAEGYSVSREKKESFPLTVTSAQKNPTAFYLCASSVRGVETQYFGPGTRLLVL.

The CDR3 nucleotides read TGTGCCAGTGCCCCGGGACTAACCTACGAGCAGTACTTC. Translated, it gives CASAPGLTYEQYF. The rearrangement links TRBV19 to TRBJ2-7, with 7 bases matching TRBD2. V shed 8 bases and J 2 bases; nucleotides not matched to a gene: 6. This CDR3 spans 13 amino acids. Germline loops: CDR1 LNHDA, CDR2 SQIVND (reference sequence).

This rearrangement joins TRBV7-2 to TRBJ2-3, with D unresolved. The V and J ends lost 7 bases and 2 bases respectively, with 4 bases between them. From germline, CDR1 is SGHTA and CDR2 FQGNSA. The CDR3 loop spans 11 amino acids. The CDR3 DNA reads TGTGCCAGCACCAACACAGATACGCAGTATTTT. Protein product: CASTNTDTQYF.

CDR3 sequence (DNA): TGTGCCAGCAGCTCGGGGGGGCAGGTACTTCGGGCGGACCAGCCCCAGCATTTT. It is translated as CASSSGGQVLRADQPQHF. This rearrangement joins TRBV5-4 to TRBJ1-5; tentative D call: TRBD1 (6 bases). Trimming removed 3 bases from V and 7 bases from J, with 26 bases in between. This CDR3 spans 18 amino acids. In germline, CDR1 is SGHNT, CDR2 YYREEE (reference sequence).

J is TRBJ2-1 and V is TRBV29-1; 14 nucleotides match TRBD2. J was trimmed by 15 bases and V by 5 bases; bases with no gene match: 9. The CDR3 totals 13 residues. The germline V gene encodes CDR1 SQVTM and CDR2 ANQGSEA. In DNA form, the CDR3 reads TGCAGCGTTTTGACTAGCGGGAGGGCCTTGGTGTTCTTC. Translating gives CSVLTSGRALVFF.

This chain connects TRBV20-1 to TRBJ2-5; no definite D call. The germline V gene encodes CDR1 DFQATT and CDR2 SNEGSKA (reference sequence). This CDR3 is built from 11 residues. V lost 5 bases, J lost 5 bases, and 9 bases lay in between. The CDR3 here is CSAASRETQYF. CDR3 DNA sequence: TGCAGTGCTGCCTCGCGGGAGACCCAGTACTTC.

This chain joins TRBV7-8 and TRBJ1-1, with TRBD1 matching 7 bases. Germline CDR1 and CDR2: SGHVS and FQNEAQ. The V and J ends lost 6 bases and 3 bases, in that order; junction bases with no gene match: 7. This CDR3 is 14 amino acids long. The CDR3, as DNA: TGTGCCAGCAGGCGGACAGGTGGAGACACTGAAGCTTTCTTT. Protein sequence: CASRRTGGDTEAFF. The full variable domain, with the rest looked up from reference TRBV7-8 and TRBJ1-1, is GAGVSQSPRYKVAKRGQDVALRCDPISGHVSLFWYQQALGQGPEFLTYFQNEAQLDKSGLPSDRFFAERPEGSVSTLKIQRTQQEDSAVYLCASRRTGGDTEAFFGQGTRLTVV.

The chain links TRBV6-1 to TRBJ1-2, with D uncertain. The V gene lost 4 bases and the J gene lost 0 bases, with 9 bases spanning the gap. The germline gives CDR1 MNHNS, CDR2 SASEGT. This CDR3 has 14 residues. DNA of the CDR3: TGTGCCAGCAGTGCGGTGAGAACTAACTATGGCTACACCTTC. It specifies CASSAVRTNYGYTF.

The chain links TRBV6-1 to TRBJ1-1; no firm D call. Germline V gene sequence: CDR1 MNHNS, CDR2 SASEGT. V was clipped by 2 bases and J by 0 bases, with 10 bases between them. This CDR3 is built from 15 residues. This CDR3 reads CASSEYPHMNTEAFF. CDR3 sequence (DNA): TGTGCCAGCAGTGAATACCCGCACATGAACACTGAAGCTTTCTTT.

The chain combines TRBV28 with TRBJ2-3, with 8 bases identical to TRBD2. CDR1 and CDR2 from the germline V gene are MDHEN and SYDVKM. J lost 10 bases, V lost 5 bases, and 14 bases had no gene match. CDR3 size: 15 residues. CDR3 protein: CASSIERGLKLPQYF. The CDR3, as DNA: TGTGCCAGCAGTATCGAGCGGGGGCTAAAACTTCCGCAGTATTTT.

The V and J genes are TRBV6-1 and TRBJ2-3, with 15 nucleotides matching TRBD2. Trimming cost V 1 base and J 6 bases; bases outside gene matches: 2. Germline CDR1 and CDR2: MNHNS and SASEGT. This CDR3 is 16 amino acids long. CDR3 sequence (DNA): TGTGCCAGCAGTGAAGGGACTAGCGGGGGGGCCGATACGCAGTATTTT. It yields the protein CASSEGTSGGADTQYF.

This clone was detected a few times. The genes are TRBV28 and TRBJ2-1, with 12 nucleotides matching TRBD2. CDR3 length equals 14 residues. V lost 6 bases, J lost 6 bases, and 3 bases stayed unmatched. Per the germline V gene, CDR1 is MDHEN and CDR2 is SYDVKM. This CDR3 is CASRQLAGGNEQFF. The CDR3 region has the DNA TGTGCCAGCAGACAACTAGCGGGGGGCAATGAGCAGTTCTTC.

This clone occurred once. This sequence joins TRBV6-6 and TRBJ1-5, with 9 bases that match TRBD1. The CDR3 consists of 16 residues. Looked up from germline, CDR1 is MNHNY and CDR2 is SVGAGI (reference sequence). J was trimmed by 4 bases and V by 6 bases; bases with no gene match: 10. CDR3 DNA sequence: TGTGCCAGCAGGGGAGGACAGGGGAAGGATAATCAGCCCCAGCATTTT. It encodes CASRGGQGKDNQPQHF.

The chain carries TRBV14 and TRBJ2-7; TRBD1 might be the D (5 bases). Trimming removed 4 bases at V and 5 bases at J, with 15 bases between. CDR3 length equals 14 residues. The germline CDR1 and CDR2 sequences are SGHDN and FVKESK. Here the CDR3 reads CASSRRALWDEQYF. In nucleotides, the CDR3 is TGTGCCAGCAGCCGCAGGGCCCTTTGGGACGAGCAGTACTTC.

This clone was found a few times. The chain combines TRBV20-1 with TRBJ1-2; D unclear. CDR3 length equals 11 residues. With 5 bases removed from V and 10 bases from J, the gap between germline ends came to 14 bases. Germline V gene lookup returns CDR1 DFQATT and CDR2 SNEGSKA (reference sequence). This CDR3 reads CSAGREPPYTF. CDR3 nucleotide sequence: TGCAGTGCTGGGCGGGAGCCGCCCTACACCTTC.

The CDR3 loop reads CASAGGFGYEQYF. The DNA of the CDR3 is TGTGCCAGCGCCGGGGGGTTCGGCTACGAGCAGTACTTC. This chain uses TRBV18 with TRBJ2-7, with 7 bases lining up with TRBD2. The CDR3 has 13 residues. The germline V gene has CDR1 KGHSH and CDR2 LQKENI. V shed 8 bases and J 3 bases; nucleotides not matched to a gene: 7.

This sequence joins TRBV28 and TRBJ2-2; the match to TRBD2 covers 12 bases. CDR3 size: 16 residues. Germline V CDR1 and CDR2: MDHEN, SYDVKM. V dropped 3 bases and J dropped 4; count of bases not matched to a gene: 3. The CDR3 DNA sequence: TGTGCCAGCAGTTTCTCGACTAGCGGGGGCACCGGGGAGCTGTTTTTT. Protein: CASSFSTSGGTGELFF.

The V and J genes are TRBV18 and TRBJ2-5; D is undetermined. The CDR3 sequence is 14 residues long. The germline gives CDR1 KGHSH, CDR2 LQKENI. The V end lost 0 bases, the J end lost 2 bases, and 7 bases lay between the germline ends. DNA of the CDR3: TGTGCCAGCTCACCACCCCACAGTCAAGAGACCCAGTACTTC. This gives the protein CASSPPHSQETQYF.

The chain is built from TRBV6-5 and TRBJ2-3; 7 bases fit TRBD1. Germline-derived CDR1 and CDR2 are MNHEY and SVGAGI. This CDR3 region has 16 residues. With 2 bases clipped from V and 15 bases from J, the junction kept 20 bases outside the gene matches. In DNA, the CDR3 is TGTGCCAGCAGTTACCAGCCGGGACAGAAGGTGCTATACCTCTATTTT. Translated, it gives CASSYQPGQKVLYLYF.

The J gene is TRBJ2-5, the V gene TRBV5-6; possibly TRBD2 for D (7 bases). Germline CDR1 SGHDT, CDR2 YYEEEE. CDR3 length: 13 amino acids. V was trimmed by 10 bases and J by 5 bases, leaving 18 bases between them. The CDR3 nucleotides are TGTGCCCGGGACGGGGGGCTGATGGAGACCCAGTACTTC. Translating it yields CARDGGLMETQYF.

CDR3 region: CASRDSAKGTQYF. Written as DNA, the CDR3 is TGTGCCAGCAGGGACTCGGCGAAAGGGACCCAGTACTTC. The chain carries TRBV27 and TRBJ2-5, with a weak D call TRBD2 (5 bases). Germline values: CDR1 MNHEY, CDR2 SMNVEV (reference sequence). Trimming removed 6 bases at V and 7 bases at J, with 15 bases between. This CDR3 region has 13 residues.

CDR3 loop: CASSLAAAQETQYF. The CDR3 nucleotides read TGTGCCAGCAGCCTCGCCGCGGCCCAAGAGACCCAGTACTTC. The chain uses TRBV7-2 and TRBJ2-5; D unresolved. The CDR3 has 14 amino acids. Germline CDR1 reads SGHTA; CDR2 reads FQGNSA. The V end lost 5 bases, the J end lost 1 base, and 11 bases lay between the germline ends.

The chain couples TRBV5-5 to TRBJ1-2; a possible D gene is TRBD1 (6 bases). The CDR3 length is 13 residues. CDR1 and CDR2 (germline): SGHKS, YYEKEE (reference sequence). Trimming pared 4 bases from V and 7 bases from J, leaving 14 bases between. The CDR3 region is CASSQTGLRGYTF. The CDR3, as DNA: TGTGCCAGCAGCCAAACAGGGCTGCGTGGCTACACCTTC.

The rearrangement uses TRBV19 and TRBJ1-1; 9 nucleotides align to TRBD1. The germline V gene has CDR1 LNHDA and CDR2 SQIVND (reference sequence). The CDR3 contains 15 residues. V was pared by 8 bases and J by 4 bases, with 11 bases of the junction left unmatched. The DNA for the CDR3 is TGTGCCAGTTTTTTCCGGACAGGGGCTGGCACTGAAGCTTTCTTT. Residues: CASFFRTGAGTEAFF.

The chain joins TRBV4-1 to TRBJ1-1, with D maybe TRBD1 (6 bases). Per germline, CDR1 MGHRA and CDR2 YSYEKL. V was shortened by 1 base and J by 5 bases, with 17 bases between the two germline ends. This CDR3 comprises 16 residues. The CDR3, as DNA: TGCGCCAGCAGCCAAGTTTTCGTAGGGGGTGGAACTGAAGCTTTCTTT. Its translation: CASSQVFVGGGTEAFF.

The genes are TRBV19 and TRBJ2-1, with D possibly matching TRBD2 (5 bases). The CDR3 length is 13 residues. Germline assignment: CDR1 LNHDA and CDR2 SQIVND (reference sequence). V was shortened by 3 bases and J by 6 bases, with 9 bases between the two germline ends. The CDR3 DNA sequence: TGTGCCAGTAGTATGGTAGCGCCCAATGAGCAGTTCTTC. This encodes CASSMVAPNEQFF.